Presented here are 32 T cell receptor beta chains from one specimen sequenced in a study of cytotoxic CD8 clonotypes in ibrutinib-treated CLL. TCRdb's copy holds only in-frame clones and misses some; the assay was immunoSEQ multiplex PCR. The repertoire includes some 50,000 clones, around 70% of them detected once, and 9.5% to 15% sits in the top ten. Material: PBMCs, obtained after 12 months of ibrutinib treatment. The source is a human donor with chronic lymphocytic leukemia.

This chain uses TRBV11-3 with TRBJ2-1, with 7 bases fitting TRBD2. CDR1 and CDR2 from the germline V gene are SGHNT and YENEEA. The CDR3 has 16 amino acids. Trimming at V came to 1 base and at J to 4 bases, leaving 7 bases not matched to a gene. CDR3 coding DNA: TGTGCCAGCAGCTTAGTCGGTAGCGGGCATTACAATGAGCAGTTCTTC. Translation: CASSLVGSGHYNEQFF.

V and J are TRBV11-2 and TRBJ1-2, with D possibly being TRBD1 (6 bases). The germline gives CDR1 SGHAT, CDR2 FQNNGV. The CDR3 has 13 amino acids. The ends were cut back, 1 base at V and 4 bases at J, with 7 bases in the middle. The CDR3 region has the DNA TGTGCCAGCAGCTTAGCCAGGGGCTATGGCTACACCTTC. It yields the protein CASSLARGYGYTF.

This clone was found once. The CDR3 sequence is CASSQDWSNGDIQYF. The CDR3 DNA reads as TGTGCCAGCAGCCAAGATTGGTCCAATGGAGACATTCAGTACTTC. The V gene is TRBV4-2, the J gene TRBJ2-4; D not certain. This CDR3 has 15 amino acids. Looked up from germline, CDR1 is LGHNA and CDR2 is YNFKEQ. The ends were cut back, 0 bases at V and 8 bases at J, with 14 bases in the middle.

The rearrangement joins TRBV7-9 to TRBJ2-7, with D unclear. Trimming took 4 bases from V and 7 from J, leaving 11 bases between them. The CDR3 sequence is 12 residues long. Germline CDR1 reads SEHNR; CDR2 reads FQNEAQ (reference sequence). CDR3: CASSYQSAEQYF. The DNA of the CDR3 is TGTGCCAGCAGCTACCAGTCGGCGGAGCAGTACTTC.

The V call is TRBV7-3, the J call TRBJ2-7; the match to TRBD1 covers 8 bases. J lost 2 bases, V lost 5 bases, and 8 bases had no gene match. Germline assignment: CDR1 SGHTA and CDR2 FQGTGA. This CDR3 region has 15 residues. CDR3 nucleotide sequence: TGTGCCAGCAGCCTCGGGCAGGGGGCAACCTACGAGCAGTACTTC. Translation: CASSLGQGATYEQYF.

CDR3 sequence (DNA): TGTGCCAGCAGCCCGGGACAGGTGAACTATGGCTACACCTTC. Encoded protein: CASSPGQVNYGYTF. The gene calls are TRBV7-3 and TRBJ1-2, with 8 bases aligning to TRBD1. The CDR3 runs 14 residues. The ends lost 5 bases at V and 2 bases at J; junction bases unmatched: 4. Germline CDR1 and CDR2: SGHTA and FQGTGA. The full variable domain, completed using reference TRBV7-3 and TRBJ1-2, is GAGVSQTPSNKVTEKGKYVELRCDPISGHTALYWYRQSLGQGPEFLIYFQGTGAADDSGLPNDRFFAVRPEGSVSTLKIQRTERGDSAVYLCASSPGQVNYGYTFGSGTRLTVV.

This clone was found once. This sequence joins TRBV30 and TRBJ2-1; D gene uncertain. Trimming took off 1 base at V and 5 bases at J, with 6 bases between the two ends. The CDR3 has 12 residues. Germline-derived CDR1 and CDR2 are GTSNPN and SVGIG (reference sequence). The CDR3 loop reads CAWSGRDNEQFF. CDR3 DNA sequence: TGTGCCTGGAGTGGGAGAGACAATGAGCAGTTCTTC.

The chain carries TRBV4-1 and TRBJ2-3; TRBD2 aligns across 13 bases. Per germline, CDR1 MGHRA and CDR2 YSYEKL. The junction had 3 bases not matched to a gene; V was cut back by 2 bases and J by 1 base. The CDR3 loop spans 17 amino acids. The CDR3 sequence: CASSQQGLAGGTDTQYF. As DNA, the CDR3 is TGCGCCAGCAGCCAACAAGGACTAGCGGGGGGCACAGATACGCAGTATTTT.

The V and J genes are TRBV18 and TRBJ1-1; D ambiguous. This CDR3 has 13 residues. CDR1 is KGHSH, CDR2 LQKENI, per germline. Trimming pared 0 bases from V and 0 bases from J, leaving 2 bases between. This CDR3 is CASSPPVNTEAFF. CDR3 bases: TGTGCCAGCTCACCACCGGTGAACACTGAAGCTTTCTTT.

This clone was detected once. The chain is built from TRBV29-1 and TRBJ1-2, with 9 bases matching TRBD1. The germline V gene has CDR1 SQVTM and CDR2 ANQGSEA. This CDR3 is 13 amino acids long. With V trimmed by 7 bases and J by 3 bases, 6 bases remained unmatched. CDR3 in DNA: TGCAGCGCTAGCGGGACAGGGTACTATGGCTACACCTTC. It specifies CSASGTGYYGYTF.

This chain joins TRBV11-3 and TRBJ2-7, with 9 bases that match TRBD1. The CDR3 contains 15 residues. The V gene's germline CDR1 is SGHNT and CDR2 YENEEA. V was clipped by 5 bases and J by 0 bases; unmatched bases: 5. This CDR3 is CASSKRQGGSYEQYF. As DNA, the CDR3 is TGTGCCAGCAGCAAGAGACAGGGGGGCTCCTACGAGCAGTACTTC. Drawing the rest from reference TRBV11-3 and TRBJ2-7, the complete variable domain is EAGVVQSPRYKIIEKKQPVAFWCNPISGHNTLYWYLQNLGQGPELLIRYENEEAVDDSQLPKDRFSAERLKGVDSTLKIQPAELGDSAVYLCASSKRQGGSYEQYFGPGTRLTVT.

For this clone: The germline gene is not matched at one end of the junction; a read error may be the cause. The chain employs TRBV10-1 and TRBJ2-2; D ambiguous. The CDR3 totals 13 residues. From germline, CDR1 is WNHNN and CDR2 SYGVQD (reference sequence). CDR3 nucleotide sequence: TGCGCCAGCAGTAAGTCCACCACCGGGGAGCTGTTTTTT. It encodes CASSKSTTGELFF.

J is TRBJ2-2 and V is TRBV6-1; the D gene is possibly TRBD1 (6 bases). CDR1 and CDR2 from the germline V gene are MNHNS and SASEGT. Trimming took 0 bases from V and 5 from J, leaving 13 bases between them. The CDR3 is 16 amino acids. The CDR3 DNA follows: TGTGCCAGCAGTGAAGCGAACAGGGTAGGGACCGGGGAGCTGTTTTTT. The encoded protein is CASSEANRVGTGELFF.

The chain is built from TRBV7-2 and TRBJ2-5; D may be TRBD2 (7 bases). Trimming took off 7 bases at V and 4 bases at J, with 19 bases between the two ends. The CDR3 consists of 15 residues. Germline V lookup: CDR1 SGHTA, CDR2 FQGNSA. CDR3 residues: CASTLRGGRGETQYF. CDR3 bases: TGTGCCAGCACCCTGAGGGGGGGGAGGGGAGAGACCCAGTACTTC.

This clone has just one count. The V gene is TRBV6-5, the J gene TRBJ1-1, with no clear D. The CDR3 sequence is 15 residues long. Germline lookup yields CDR1 MNHEY and CDR2 SVGAGI. The ends were cut back, 2 bases at V and 3 bases at J, with 13 bases in the middle. The CDR3 here is CASSYHGLLDTEAFF. The CDR3 DNA sequence: TGTGCCAGCAGTTACCACGGGCTTCTTGACACTGAAGCTTTCTTT.

The chain is built from TRBV4-1 and TRBJ2-7; tentatively, D is TRBD1 (5 bases). Germline assignment: CDR1 MGHRA and CDR2 YSYEKL. Trimming shortened V by 3 bases and J by 4 bases, and 10 bases separated the two germline ends. This CDR3 has 13 residues. CDR3 sequence (DNA): TGCGCCAGCAGCCAGGACATTCTGTACGAGCAGTACTTC. This translates into CASSQDILYEQYF.

The rearrangement links TRBV9 to TRBJ2-3, with D unresolved. Trimming removed 4 bases at V and 7 bases at J, with 16 bases between. CDR3 length: 14 residues. Germline CDR1 and CDR2: SGDLS and YYNGEE. CDR3 in amino acids: CASSPRTSENTQYF. The CDR3 DNA reads as TGTGCCAGCAGCCCCCGGACGAGCGAAAATACGCAGTATTTT.

The genes are TRBV18 and TRBJ2-7, with 11 bases that match TRBD2. Looked up from germline, CDR1 is KGHSH and CDR2 is LQKENI. This CDR3 comprises 18 residues. Losses at the gene ends were 3 bases for V and 2 bases for J; bases not matched to a gene: 12. In DNA, the CDR3 is TGTGCCAGCTCACCTGGGGTCCATAGCGGGGGGGCTACCTACGAGCAGTACTTC. It translates to CASSPGVHSGGATYEQYF.

This clone was seen more than once but under ten times. The CDR3 DNA reads TGCGCCAGCAGCTTGGCCGTCGGCGGGGAAACCGAAAAACTGTTTTTT. Its protein is CASSLAVGGETEKLFF. The rearrangement links TRBV5-1 to TRBJ1-4; no reliable D call. CDR1 is SGHRS and CDR2 is YFSETQ in the germline V gene. The CDR3 is 16 residues long. V was trimmed by 0 bases and J by 8 bases, leaving 17 bases between them.

The rearrangement links TRBV18 to TRBJ2-6; D unclear. The V and J ends lost 2 bases and 2 bases respectively, with 7 bases between them. The germline CDR1 and CDR2 sequences are KGHSH and LQKENI. This CDR3 is built from 15 residues. The CDR3 reads CASSPEFPGANVLTF. CDR3 nucleotide sequence: TGTGCCAGCTCACCAGAATTCCCTGGGGCCAACGTCCTGACTTTC.

The rearrangement uses TRBV7-8 and TRBJ1-6; D may be TRBD1 (6 bases). The V end was cut by 2 bases, the J end by 9 bases, with 11 bases between. Germline V gives CDR1 SGHVS, CDR2 FQNEAQ. The CDR3 is 14 amino acids. CDR3 residues: CASSLTGRGSPLHF. The CDR3 DNA reads TGTGCCAGCAGCTTAACCGGCAGGGGTTCACCCCTCCACTTT.

The rearrangement uses TRBV5-1 and TRBJ2-5; the match to TRBD2 covers 11 bases. There are 16 residues in the CDR3. The J segment lost 4 bases and the V segment lost 4 bases, leaving 9 bases of the junction unmatched. The germline V gene has CDR1 SGHRS and CDR2 YFSETQ. DNA for the CDR3: TGCGCCAGCAGCCCCGCTCCGCTAGCGGGGGGAGAGACCCAGTACTTC. Protein product: CASSPAPLAGGETQYF.

V is TRBV28 and J is TRBJ2-7; perhaps D is TRBD1 or TRBD2 (6 bases each). Deletions cut 7 bases from V and 3 bases from J, with 19 bases between. The CDR3 spans 15 residues. The germline CDR1 and CDR2 sequences are MDHEN and SYDVKM. This chain's CDR3 is CASKAGGTSLYEQYF. The CDR3 DNA sequence: TGTGCCAGCAAGGCCGGGGGCACTTCACTCTACGAGCAGTACTTC.

For this clone: At one end the junction does not follow the germline gene, possibly because of a read error. The chain couples TRBV6-1 to TRBJ1-2; 8 nucleotides match TRBD1. This CDR3 contains 16 residues. Germline CDR1 is MNHNS and CDR2 is SASEGT. CDR3 nucleotides: TGTGCCAGCAGTGCCCAGGGGGCGGCCCCTAAATATGGCTACACCTTC. Protein sequence: CASSAQGAAPKYGYTF.

This chain joins TRBV11-3 and TRBJ1-1; perhaps TRBD1 as D (6 bases). Germline V gene lookup returns CDR1 SGHNT and CDR2 YENEEA. V lost 5 bases and J 5 bases, leaving 9 bases between the germline ends. The CDR3 totals 12 residues. CDR3: CASSQTGTEAFF. CDR3 in DNA: TGTGCCAGCAGCCAAACAGGGACTGAAGCTTTCTTT.

CDR3 region: CAWSVGRGKRDTQYF. In nucleotides, the CDR3 is TGTGCCTGGAGTGTCGGACGGGGAAAGAGGGATACGCAGTATTTT. The rearrangement links TRBV30 to TRBJ2-3, with D maybe TRBD2 (5 bases). Germline lookup yields CDR1 GTSNPN and CDR2 SVGIG (reference sequence). V lost 0 bases and J lost 6, with 16 bases in between. The CDR3 is 15 residues long.

The CDR3 region has the DNA TGTGCCAGCAGCTTGCCCGACGTTGGGAACACTGAAGCTTTCTTT. It encodes CASSLPDVGNTEAFF. The chain recombines TRBV5-4 with TRBJ1-1; D remains ambiguous. Germline V gene lookup returns CDR1 SGHNT and CDR2 YYREEE (reference sequence). The CDR3 has 15 amino acids. V was clipped by 1 base and J by 1 base, with 11 bases between them.

The gene calls are TRBV12-5 and TRBJ2-2; 8 nucleotides line up with TRBD2. The length of the CDR3 is 16 residues. Germline V gene lookup returns CDR1 LGHNT and CDR2 FRNRAP. V gave up 0 bases and J gave up 3 bases; unmatched junction bases: 3. The CDR3 reads CASGLVSGSYTGELFF. In nucleotides, the CDR3 is TGTGCTAGTGGTTTGGTAAGCGGGAGTTACACCGGGGAGCTGTTTTTT.

As concerns this clone: The junction shows a germline mismatch at one end, possibly a read error. This sequence joins TRBV7-9 and TRBJ1-6, with D unresolved. The germline V gene encodes CDR1 SEHNR and CDR2 FQNEAQ (reference sequence). The CDR3 runs to 13 residues. The chain's CDR3 is CASSLGPDSPLHF. CDR3 in DNA: TGTGCCAGCAGCTTAGGACCGGATTCTCCCCTCCACTTT.

This clone was seen only a few times. The V call is TRBV7-9, the J call TRBJ2-7; D tentatively reads TRBD1 or TRBD2 (5 bases each). The V end was cut by 1 base, the J end by 0 bases, with 7 bases between. Germline values: CDR1 SEHNR, CDR2 FQNEAQ (reference sequence). The CDR3 contains 14 residues. CDR3 DNA sequence: TGTGCCAGCAGCTTAGATGGGACCTCCTACGAGCAGTACTTC. Translating gives CASSLDGTSYEQYF.

The chain employs TRBV30 and TRBJ1-2, with unresolved D. V lost 0 bases and J 7 bases, leaving 9 bases between the germline ends. CDR1 is GTSNPN, CDR2 SVGIG, per germline (reference sequence). The CDR3 extends over 12 amino acids. The CDR3 DNA reads as TGTGCCTGGAGTGTAGGTGCGACTGGCTACACCTTC. This encodes CAWSVGATGYTF.

This clone has just a few counts. The chain employs TRBV5-4 and TRBJ2-7, with 8 nucleotides matching TRBD2. The CDR3 is 17 amino acids. Germline-derived CDR1 and CDR2 are SGHNT and YYREEE (reference sequence). The J segment lost 0 bases and the V segment lost 4 bases, leaving 12 bases of the junction unmatched. The CDR3 region is CASSQTTGGSHSYEQYF. DNA of the CDR3: TGTGCCAGCAGCCAAACGACGGGGGGGTCCCACTCCTACGAGCAGTACTTC.